The present T cell receptor beta chain was sequenced within a study of blood T cell repertoires in COVID-19. Background on the study: Researchers got acute and convalescent COVID-19 samples from the United States, Italy and Spain.

Repertoires were generated with immunoSEQ multiplex PCR, while TCRdb's copy carries only in-frame clones and drops some. The table lists over 85,000 clones, about 87% of them singletons. This clonotype was sampled from a human donor in a cohort sampled during active COVID-19. Sequencing was performed on peripheral blood.

Here the CDR3 DNA reads TGTGCCAGCAGCACCGGACAGGGGAACACTGAAGCTTTCTTT. Translated, it gives CASSTGQGNTEAFF. The gene calls are TRBV5-5 and TRBJ1-1; 8 bases map to TRBD1. The CDR3 runs to 14 residues. Germline CDR1 is SGHKS and CDR2 is YYEKEE (reference sequence). Trimming took 4 bases from V and 1 from J; bases not matched to a gene: 3. Full variable domain (rest looked up from reference TRBV5-5 and TRBJ1-1): DAGVTQSPTHLIKTRGQQVTLRCSPISGHKSVSWYQQVLGQGPQFIFQYYEKEERGRGNFPDRFSARQFPNYSSELNVNALLLGDSALYLCASSTGQGNTEAFFGQGTRLTVV.